The present entry profiles one T cell receptor (beta chain) with its context. The data were taken from a study of blood T cell repertoires in COVID-19. This table comes from immunoSEQ multiplex PCR, and its TCRdb copy is limited to in-frame clones, with some not included. Of some 220,000 clones in the sample, almost 85% were seen once. Germline CDR1 reads LGHDT; CDR2 reads YNNKEL (reference sequence). The CDR3 consists of 15 residues. The trim removed 5 bases at V and 6 bases at J, leaving 12 bases unmatched. The sequenced sample was peripheral blood. The chain couples TRBV3-1 (or the pseudogene TRBV3-2) to TRBJ1-2; 7 bases are shared with TRBD1. This receptor was obtained from a middle-aged man with COVID-19, enrolled during active disease. CDR3 sequence reads: CASSYTGTVADGYTF. CDR3 bases: TGTGCCAGCAGCTATACCGGGACAGTGGCTGATGGCTACACCTTC.